This TCR beta chain was sequenced in a study of blood T cells in healthy people across ages. For the second PCR, which ran for about 6 to 11 cycles, a sample-barcoded 5' primer and a J-beta primer mix were used. Each CDR3 protein gets one entry after TCRdb re-called the 5' RACE reads with MiXCR. The sample consists of approximately 800,000 distinct CDR3 sequences, less than 70% of them appearing once. Points on this clonotype: Sequence at one end of the junction differs from germline and may be a read error.

The CDR3 is made up of 12 amino acids. Germline-derived CDR1 and CDR2 are SNHLY and FYNNEI. The clonotype was recovered from a man older than 75 in good health. The chain joins TRBV2 to TRBJ2-4, with 8 bases aligning to TRBD1. The J call may be incorrect, as the DNA end agrees better with TRBJ2-7. Sequencing was done on a sample of blood. The CDR3 sequence is CAGSSQGDEQYF. The CDR3 DNA sequence: TGTGCCGGCAGTTCACAGGGGGACGAGCAGTACTTC.